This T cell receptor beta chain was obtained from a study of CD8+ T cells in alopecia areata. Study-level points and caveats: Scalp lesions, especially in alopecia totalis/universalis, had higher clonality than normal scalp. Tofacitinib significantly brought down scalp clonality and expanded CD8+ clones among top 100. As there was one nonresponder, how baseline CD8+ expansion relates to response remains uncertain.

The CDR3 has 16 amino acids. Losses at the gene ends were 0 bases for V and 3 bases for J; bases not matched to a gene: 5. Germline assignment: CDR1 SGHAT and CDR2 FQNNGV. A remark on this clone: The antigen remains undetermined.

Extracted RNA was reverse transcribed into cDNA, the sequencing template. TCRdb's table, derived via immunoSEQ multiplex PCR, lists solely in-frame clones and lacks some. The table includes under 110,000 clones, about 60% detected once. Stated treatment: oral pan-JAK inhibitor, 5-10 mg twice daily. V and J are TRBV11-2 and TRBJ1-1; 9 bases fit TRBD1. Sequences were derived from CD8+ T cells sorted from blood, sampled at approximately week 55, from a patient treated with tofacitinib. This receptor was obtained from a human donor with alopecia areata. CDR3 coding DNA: TGTGCCAGCAGCTTAGATTGGACAGGGGTGGACACTGAAGCTTTCTTT. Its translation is CASSLDWTGVDTEAFF.